Below, 12 T cell receptor beta chains from the same sample are listed, as sequenced in a study of blood T cell repertoires in COVID-19. Measured with immunoSEQ multiplex PCR; TCRdb has only the in-frame clones, and not every one. The top ten clones hold approximately 4% of a sample with about 87,000 clones, over 70% of them seen once. Sample: peripheral blood. These TCRs come from a woman aged 45-59 years with acute or convalescent COVID-19.

The chain has TRBV28 and TRBJ1-1; 7 bases fit TRBD1. Per germline, CDR1 MDHEN and CDR2 SYDVKM. The CDR3 contains 16 residues. J was trimmed by 4 bases and V by 7 bases; bases with no gene match: 15. CDR3 DNA sequence: TGTGCCAGCACAGCGGCAGGGGGTCAGGTGGGCACTGAAGCTTTCTTT. Amino acids: CASTAAGGQVGTEAFF.

The rearrangement joins TRBV19 to TRBJ1-1; tentatively, D is TRBD1 (6 bases). Trimming took off 7 bases at V and 4 bases at J, with 16 bases between the two ends. Germline V CDR1 and CDR2: LNHDA, SQIVND (reference sequence). This CDR3 has 14 amino acids. Here the CDR3 DNA reads TGTGCCAGTATCCCCGACAGGCCCGGCACTGAAGCTTTCTTT. This sequence encodes CASIPDRPGTEAFF.

The chain has TRBV5-1 and TRBJ2-5, with D maybe TRBD2 (7 bases). CDR3 length equals 14 residues. V was trimmed by 5 bases and J by 3 bases, leaving 14 bases between them. CDR1 SGHRS and CDR2 YFSETQ come from the germline V gene. As DNA, the CDR3 is TGCGCCAGCAGTCGGGGGGCAGCTGAAGAGACCCAGTACTTC. Its protein is CASSRGAAEETQYF. The full variable domain, rest sourced from reference TRBV5-1 and TRBJ2-5, is KAGVTQTPRYLIKTRGQQVTLSCSPISGHRSVSWYQQTPGQGLQFLFEYFSETQRNKGNFPGRFSGRQFSNSRSEMNVSTLELGDSALYLCASSRGAAEETQYFGPGTRLLVL.

V is TRBV6-5 and J is TRBJ1-3; D might be TRBD1 (6 bases). Deletions cut 9 bases from V and 4 bases from J, with 19 bases between. Germline CDR1 reads MNHEY; CDR2 reads SVGAGI. This CDR3 spans 15 amino acids. CDR3 nucleotides: TGTGCCAGTTGCAAGGGCACAGGGCCCGGAAACACCATATATTTT. Translated: CASCKGTGPGNTIYF.

Here the CDR3 reads CASSLGGAVNTGELFF. In nucleotides, the CDR3 is TGTGCCAGCAGCCTCGGGGGGGCGGTGAACACCGGGGAGCTGTTTTTT. The gene calls are TRBV9 and TRBJ2-2, with 8 bases identical to TRBD2. In germline, CDR1 is SGDLS, CDR2 YYNGEE. The ends lost 4 bases at V and 1 base at J; junction bases unmatched: 6. This CDR3 comprises 16 residues. Full variable domain (remainder filled in from reference TRBV9 and TRBJ2-2): DSGVTQTPKHLITATGQRVTLRCSPRSGDLSVYWYQQSLDQGLQFLIQYYNGEERAKGNILERFSAQQFPDLHSELNLSSLELGDSALYFCASSLGGAVNTGELFFGEGSRLTVL.

J is TRBJ2-1 and V is TRBV14; 7 positions agree with TRBD2. The CDR3 contains 13 residues. Germline lookup yields CDR1 SGHDN and CDR2 FVKESK. With V trimmed by 4 bases and J by 10 bases, 7 bases remained unmatched. The CDR3 reads CASSLRLAGEQFF. DNA of the CDR3: TGTGCCAGCAGCCTCAGACTAGCTGGGGAGCAGTTCTTC.

This clone was recorded once. The chain has TRBV7-2 and TRBJ2-2; D is perhaps TRBD2 (6 bases). This CDR3 comprises 14 residues. Trimming shortened V by 4 bases and J by 5 bases, and 11 bases separated the two germline ends. Germline CDR1 reads SGHTA; CDR2 reads FQGNSA. The CDR3 DNA is TGTGCCAGCAGCTACCGTCGGGGGACCGGGGAGCTGTTTTTT. Translation gives CASSYRRGTGELFF.

The rearrangement joins TRBV9 to TRBJ1-2; D possibly corresponds to TRBD1 (5 bases). V lost 4 bases, J lost 5 bases, and 18 bases lay in between. The germline gives CDR1 SGDLS, CDR2 YYNGEE. The CDR3 runs to 15 residues. The DNA for the CDR3 is TGTGCCAGCAGCCGGTCCCACACAGGACCTTATGGCTACACCTTC. As protein: CASSRSHTGPYGYTF. The full variable domain, its missing parts supplied by reference TRBV9 and TRBJ1-2, is DSGVTQTPKHLITATGQRVTLRCSPRSGDLSVYWYQQSLDQGLQFLIQYYNGEERAKGNILERFSAQQFPDLHSELNLSSLELGDSALYFCASSRSHTGPYGYTFGSGTRLTVV.

V is TRBV11-2 and J is TRBJ1-2; TRBD1 might be the D (6 bases). Trimming took 1 base from V and 2 from J, leaving 8 bases between them. Germline-derived CDR1 and CDR2 are SGHAT and FQNNGV. This CDR3 is built from 14 residues. The CDR3 spells CASSLAGANYGYTF. The CDR3 region has the DNA TGTGCCAGCAGCTTAGCAGGGGCCAACTATGGCTACACCTTC.

The chain uses TRBV28 and TRBJ2-5; TRBD2 is a possible D gene (5 bases). Trimming stripped 3 bases from V and 4 bases from J, with 9 bases between. Germline V gene sequence: CDR1 MDHEN, CDR2 SYDVKM. The CDR3 spans 13 residues. For the CDR3, the DNA is TGTGCCAGCAGTTTGTTTGGAGGAGAGACCCAGTACTTC. Its translation: CASSLFGGETQYF.

The CDR3 loop reads CASSLRTGAITDTQYF. CDR3 bases: TGCGCCAGCAGCTTGCGGACAGGGGCAATCACAGATACGCAGTATTTT. The chain combines TRBV5-1 with TRBJ2-3; 9 bases are shared with TRBD1. CDR1 is SGHRS and CDR2 is YFSETQ in the germline V gene. V lost 1 base and J lost 2; bases outside the gene matches: 5. The CDR3 covers 16 residues.

This clone showed up just once. The CDR3 sequence is CASSPGQDQPQHF. The CDR3 bases are TGTGCCAGCTCTCCTGGACAGGATCAGCCCCAGCATTTT. The chain employs TRBV18 and TRBJ1-5; 7 positions match TRBD1. This CDR3 is built from 13 residues. Germline V gene data show CDR1 as KGHSH and CDR2 as LQKENI. V shed 6 bases and J 5 bases; nucleotides not matched to a gene: 4.